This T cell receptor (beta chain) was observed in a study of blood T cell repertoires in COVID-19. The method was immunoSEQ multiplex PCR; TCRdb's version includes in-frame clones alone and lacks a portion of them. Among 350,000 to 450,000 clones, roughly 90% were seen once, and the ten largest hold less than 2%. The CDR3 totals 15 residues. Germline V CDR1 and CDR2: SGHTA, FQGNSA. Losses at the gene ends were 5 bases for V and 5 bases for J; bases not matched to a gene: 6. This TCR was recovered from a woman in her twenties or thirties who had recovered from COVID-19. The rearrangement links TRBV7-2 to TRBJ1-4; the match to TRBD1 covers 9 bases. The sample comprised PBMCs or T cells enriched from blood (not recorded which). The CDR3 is CASSADRGRNEKLFF. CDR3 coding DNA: TGTGCCAGCAGCGCTGACAGGGGGAGGAATGAAAAACTGTTTTTT.